The TCR beta chain described here comes from a study of blood T cells in healthy people across ages (dated by TCRdb to 2015 to 2017). For the wider study: In model experiments, roughly one uniquely barcoded TCR beta cDNA molecule per two T cells was captured by template switching. To track age-related changes in TCR beta repertoire diversity, the study relied on deep sequencing normalized with unique cDNA molecular identifiers. The donors were divided into four age groups: young (average around 16 years), middle-aged (approximately 42), aged (roughly 60) and long-lived (roughly 82). To avoid experimental bias, donors of different ages were spread randomly across the sequencing lanes. The study analyzed two additional independent replicas of 1 million unique cDNA reads from the same blood draw for two donors, one aged 18 to 30 and one aged 80 or older.

Donors were 35 to 40 systemically healthy Caucasian individuals from Russia aged roughly 6 to 100 years. Each donor gave ten milliliters of peripheral blood, drawn into EDTA-treated Vacutainer tubes. Ficoll-Paque density-gradient centrifugation was used to isolate PBMCs, with at least 6.5 million obtained per sample. Total RNA, at least 6 micrograms per sample, was extracted from PBMCs with Trizol reagent. The percentages of naive CD45RAhigh/CD27high T cells were determined by flow cytometry on a PBMC aliquot from every donor. With respect to this clonotype: There is no known antigen for this receptor. Within one base of it there is no much larger clone, and no base qualities were kept.

Overall study results and their limits: Observed TCR beta diversity correlated strongly with the percentage of naive T cells measured by flow cytometry. Estimates of total diversity based on one million sequenced T cells were considered lower bounds and underestimates. Donor CMV infection status was unknown, potentially confounding age-related changes in expanded clonotypes. Compared with the aged group, the long-lived group had more naive CD4+ T cells, fewer expanded clones and increased TCR diversity, suggesting age selection. As age increased, observed TCR beta diversity per million T cells dropped in a roughly linear way, and a significant reduction was already evident by age 40. Since profiling was done on bulk unsorted PBMCs, naive and antigen-experienced compartments could not be conclusively compared.

Library creation used 5' RACE. These reads were obtained on an Illumina HiSeq 2500. A second PCR of about 7 to 12 cycles was run with a J-beta primer mix and a sample-barcoded 5' primer. Each TCR beta cDNA molecule received a unique molecular identifier from a template-switch 5' adaptor carrying 12 random nucleotides. At least 3 million CDR3-containing paired-end reads were obtained from each sample. First-strand cDNA was synthesized from all RNA with the Mint cDNA synthesis kit, primed by a TRBC-specific oligonucleotide. After uracil-DNA glycosylase treatment, a first 18-cycle PCR used universal primers M1SS and BC2_uni_R on all cDNA. For the original study's pipeline: Normalization of each sample was performed by random selection of 1 million high-quality reads, each carrying a distinct molecular identifier. Reads with shared molecular identifiers were discarded instead of being binned into consensus sequences. MiTCR, with a Q25 quality threshold and the strictest error-elimination algorithm, was used for CDR3 identification, clonotype clustering and error correction. A nonparametric unseen species model with Euler transformation was used to estimate a lower bound on total TCR beta diversity. The raw public data were reprocessed by TCRdb itself: fastp quality trimming at Q25, MiXCR clonotype calling, in-frame beta chains only. Identical CDR3 protein sequences are pooled into one entry, listed with their most common genes and DNA. TCRdb, not the original authors, processed these V and J calls. A total of hundreds of thousands of distinct CDR3 sequences appear in this sample, approximately 40% of them only once. The top ten hold 25% to 30% of the sample.

The source material was blood. The sequence was collected from a man older than 75 in good health.

CDR3 region: CASSTGVGGYTF. The DNA is TGTGCCAGCAGCACAGGTGTGGGTGGCTACACCTTC. The chain is assembled from TRBV7-9 and TRBJ1-2; possibly the D gene is TRBD1, per 5 matching bases. CDR1 and CDR2 are drawn from the germline V gene (reference sequence): SEHNR, FQNEAQ. There are 12 amino acids in the CDR3, from cysteine to phenylalanine inclusive. Only the CDR3 part of the read is kept: 36 bases, read in frame from the first base. At the junction V is shortened by 5 bases and J by 7 bases, with 11 bases in between.